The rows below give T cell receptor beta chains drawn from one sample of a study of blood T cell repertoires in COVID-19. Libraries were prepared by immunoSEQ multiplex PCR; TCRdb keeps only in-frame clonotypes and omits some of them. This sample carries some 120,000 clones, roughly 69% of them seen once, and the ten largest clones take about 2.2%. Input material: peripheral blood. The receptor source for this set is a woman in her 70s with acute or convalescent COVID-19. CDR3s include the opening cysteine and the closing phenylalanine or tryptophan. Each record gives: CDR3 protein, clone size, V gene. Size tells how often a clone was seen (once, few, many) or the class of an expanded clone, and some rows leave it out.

CASTFRTARNTEAFF	-	TRBV6-5
CASSDNRGGYTF	-	TRBV2
CAISEWSPGQGSGELFF	-	TRBV10-3
CASSQKAGDRETQYF	few	TRBV4-1
CASSLWAGTNTEAFF	few	TRBV7-6
CATNREGARGYTF	few	TRBV19
CASSDQTDSPLHF	-	TRBV4-3
CASSFDRTRGLFF	-	TRBV5-5
CATSRGDRGRPGANVLTF	few	TRBV15
CASSLGTSGGYEQYF	-	TRBV7-8
CASSYWRRVPDYGYTF	once	TRBV6-5
CASSSLQGASYGYTF	-	TRBV5-4
CASSLSASGKYEQYF	-	TRBV28
CASSQGPNSGANVLTF	once	TRBV3-1/TRBV3-2
CASSLAGTGVYGYTF	-	TRBV5-1
CASSQGGTGQFF	once	TRBV3-1/TRBV3-2
CASSQRGDGADEQFF	-	TRBV16
CASSFWTSGGETQYF	few	TRBV28
CASSSGGLWETQYF	-	TRBV7-2
CAWSRDRGNGNTIYF	-	TRBV30
CASSLVGERGTQYF	-	TRBV7-9
CASSSISDNSPLHF	-	TRBV28
CASSPGVRSNQPQHF	-	TRBV5-1
CASRQGGLGELFF	-	TRBV11-2
CASSYDPGLAGQISYEQYF	once	TRBV6-2/TRBV6-3
CASSSLHGGNIQYF	-	TRBV11-2
CASSDNPGSGGRHEQYF	-	TRBV6-4
CAIRSSGSSQWEQYF	-	TRBV10-3
CASSVGGESYNEQFF	few	TRBV9
CASSLVLSASGANVLTF	-	TRBV5-1
CASSKAAGWERDEQYF	-	TRBV21-1
CAITRGQSTDTQYF	-	TRBV10-3
CASGLGDSYDTQYF	few	TRBV12-5
CASSRQGAGEQYF	-	TRBV12-3/TRBV12-4